This is a list of T cell receptor beta chains from one sample in a study of blood T cell repertoires in COVID-19. Clones were read by immunoSEQ multiplex PCR, and TCRdb kept only the in-frame ones, dropping some. Of around 260,000 clones in the sample, approximately 80% were seen once. Sample: peripheral blood. The receptors were sampled from a man between 60 and 70 years old with acute or convalescent COVID-19. Each CDR3 is given with its conserved first and last residue. D genes are given only for firm matches. Clone size is stated in some rows and not others, as once, few, many or a class when expanded.

CDR3: CASSPRAGLNTEAFF
DNA: TGTGCCAGCAGCCCCCGGGCAGGGTTGAACACTGAAGCTTTCTTT
J: TRBJ1-1
V: TRBV7-6
D: .
size: .

CDR3: CASSETAIYEQYF
DNA: TGTGCCAGCAGTGAGACAGCGATCTACGAGCAGTACTTC
J: TRBJ2-7
V: TRBV25-1
D: .
size: .

CDR3: CASSEQYRGREAFF
DNA: TGCGCCAGCAGTGAGCAATACAGGGGCCGAGAAGCTTTCTTT
J: TRBJ1-1
V: TRBV10-2
D: TRBD1
size: .

CDR3: CASSLVKGARQETQYF
DNA: TGTGCCAGCAGCTTAGTGAAGGGGGCGAGACAAGAGACCCAGTACTTC
J: TRBJ2-5
V: TRBV7-2
D: TRBD1
size: .

CDR3: CASSIQGGPNGYTF
DNA: TGTGCCAGTAGTATCCAGGGAGGCCCCAATGGCTACACCTTC
J: TRBJ1-2
V: TRBV19
D: .
size: .

CDR3: CAISSDSNEQFF
DNA: TGTGCCATCAGTTCGGACAGCAATGAGCAGTTCTTC
J: TRBJ2-1
V: TRBV10-3
D: .
size: .

CDR3: CASSYPRGRGKAQHF
DNA: TGTGCCAGCAGCTATCCCAGGGGGCGCGGCAAGGCCCAGCATTTT
J: TRBJ1-5
V: TRBV21-1
D: .
size: .

CDR3: CASSSGQGQETQYF
DNA: TGTGCCAGCAGCTCGGGACAGGGCCAAGAGACCCAGTACTTC
J: TRBJ2-5
V: TRBV11-1
D: TRBD1
size: .

CDR3: CASRLPSGPGEYF
DNA: TGTGCCAGCAGGCTACCGTCGGGACCGGGGGAGTACTTC
J: TRBJ2-7
V: TRBV2
D: .
size: few

CDR3: CASSVTSGVHNEQFF
DNA: TGTGCCAGCAGCGTGACTAGCGGAGTGCACAATGAGCAGTTCTTC
J: TRBJ2-1
V: TRBV9
D: TRBD2
size: .

CDR3: CASGSSGPLHF
DNA: TGTGCTAGTGGTTCCTCCGGGCCCCTCCACTTT
J: TRBJ1-6
V: TRBV12-5
D: .
size: once

CDR3: CASSAAGGNQPQHF
DNA: TGTGCCAGCAGTGCAGCGGGGGGGAATCAGCCCCAGCATTTT
J: TRBJ1-5
V: TRBV6-1
D: .
size: .

CDR3: CASSLTGREQYF
DNA: TGTGCCAGCAGTTTGACAGGGCGGGAGCAGTACTTC
J: TRBJ2-7
V: TRBV6-5
D: TRBD1
size: .

CDR3: CAIRAGEIEVYEQYF
DNA: TGTGCCATCAGGGCAGGGGAAATCGAGGTTTACGAGCAGTACTTC
J: TRBJ2-7
V: TRBV10-3
D: .
size: once

CDR3: CASSVQISNQPQHF
DNA: TGTGCCAGTAGTGTACAAATAAGCAATCAGCCCCAGCATTTT
J: TRBJ1-5
V: TRBV19
D: .
size: once

CDR3: CASSVQGADTEAFF
DNA: TGTGCCAGCAGCGTACAGGGGGCCGACACTGAAGCTTTCTTT
J: TRBJ1-1
V: TRBV3-1/TRBV3-2
D: TRBD1
size: .

CDR3: CASTQSWTGGAKTQYF
DNA: TGTGCCAGCACCCAATCCTGGACAGGGGGCGCAAAGACCCAGTACTTC
J: TRBJ2-5
V: TRBV28
D: TRBD1
size: .

CDR3: CASRRDRGGEPQHF
DNA: TGTGCCAGCAGACGGGACAGGGGAGGCGAGCCCCAGCATTTT
J: TRBJ1-5
V: TRBV6-6
D: TRBD1
size: few

CDR3: CASSQRASGNEQFF
DNA: TGTGCCAGCAGCCAACGGGCTAGCGGCAATGAGCAGTTCTTC
J: TRBJ2-1
V: TRBV3-1/TRBV3-2
D: TRBD2
size: .

CDR3: CASSPYLRQINQPQHF
DNA: TGTGCCAGCAGCCCCTACCTCCGACAGATCAATCAGCCCCAGCATTTT
J: TRBJ1-5
V: TRBV5-5
D: .
size: few

CDR3: CAVHLRQGADEQYF
DNA: TGTGCCGTTCATCTACGTCAGGGGGCGGACGAGCAGTACTTC
J: TRBJ2-7
V: TRBV30
D: TRBD1
size: .

CDR3: CAISERGGYTF
DNA: TGTGCCATCAGTGAGCGGGGGGGCTACACCTTC
J: TRBJ1-2
V: TRBV10-3
D: .
size: .

CDR3: CAHYTAPYNEQFF
DNA: TGTGCCCACTACACCGCCCCCTACAATGAGCAGTTCTTC
J: TRBJ2-1
V: TRBV21-1
D: .
size: .

CDR3: CASSYRGGTGELFF
DNA: TGTGCCAGCAGTTACCGAGGGGGCACCGGGGAGCTGTTTTTT
J: TRBJ2-2
V: TRBV6-2/TRBV6-3
D: .
size: .

CDR3: CASSPVAGSADTQYF
DNA: TGTGCCAGCAGCCCCGTAGCGGGATCGGCGGATACGCAGTATTTT
J: TRBJ2-3
V: TRBV11-3
D: TRBD2
size: once

CDR3: CASRRRGSYEQYF
DNA: TGTGCCAGCAGACGGAGGGGTTCCTACGAGCAGTACTTC
J: TRBJ2-7
V: TRBV5-8
D: .
size: .

CDR3: CASSLLAGGPTDTQYF
DNA: TGCGCCAGCAGCTTGCTAGCGGGGGGCCCCACAGATACGCAGTATTTT
J: TRBJ2-3
V: TRBV5-1
D: TRBD2
size: .

CDR3: CASSTGQGADIQYF
DNA: TGTGCCAGTAGTACGGGACAGGGGGCGGACATTCAGTACTTC
J: TRBJ2-4
V: TRBV19
D: TRBD1
size: .